A selection of T cell receptor beta chains follows, all from one sample in a study of blood T cell repertoires in COVID-19. Assay: immunoSEQ multiplex PCR; the TCRdb copy retains only in-frame clones and omits some. The table lists some 700,000 clones, more than 80% of them singletons. Sequenced material: peripheral blood. These receptors all stem from a woman younger than 35 with acute or convalescent COVID-19. Each CDR3 is given with its conserved first and last residue.

TRBV4-1,TRBJ2-3,14,CASSQSDRVGGKYF
TRBV5-6,TRBJ2-1,13,CASSLVIVYEQFF
TRBV9,TRBJ1-4,15,CASSPYTSLNEKLFF
TRBV30,TRBJ1-2,13,CAWSVQGLLGYTF
TRBV9,TRBJ1-4,14,CASSLHPSNEKLFF
TRBV4-1,TRBJ1-2,15,CASSQVGFVANGYTF
TRBV29-1,TRBJ2-1,14,CSVGARSFYNEQFF
TRBV6-5,TRBJ1-2,15,CASSYSGSSLKGYTF
TRBV5-4,TRBJ2-3,13,CASSLALADTQYF
TRBV24-1,TRBJ1-5,14,CATSDGQGIQPQHF